This T cell receptor beta chain was identified in a study of Graves' ophthalmopathy and Graves' hyperthyroidism. Researchers took RNA transcripts and amplified TCR beta CDR3 regions from them. An opening RT-PCR round employed HTBI primers and preceded a second-round multiplex PCR. Via MiXCR, TCRdb re-called the multiplex PCR reads, giving one row per CDR3 protein. The table shows 230,000 or so distinct CDR3 sequences, with approximately 42% occurring only once. This clonotype was picked up a small number of times. Antigen unknown. Other autoimmune diseases, uncontrolled infections, pregnancy or lactation ruled patients out of participation. Physicians reached a diagnosis by relying on clinical symptoms, serum thyroxine, TRAb, thyroid ultrasound and orbital computed tomography. PBMCs were isolated by Ficoll-Paque density gradient centrifugation, using around 10 ml of fresh peripheral blood as the starting material.

Study-level points and caveats: Clonotypes were expanded in thyroid at above 0.001 frequency, and most also appeared in blood.

There are 12 residues in the CDR3. Germline loops: CDR1 SGHVS, CDR2 FQNEAQ. The V and J ends lost 5 bases and 1 base respectively, with 6 bases between them. The sample comprised peripheral blood. The chain links TRBV7-8 to TRBJ2-7, with D uncertain. This TCR was recovered from an adult man with Graves' ophthalmopathy. The CDR3: CASSLESYEQYF. The CDR3 bases are TGTGCCAGCAGCCTCGAGTCCTACGAGCAGTACTTC.